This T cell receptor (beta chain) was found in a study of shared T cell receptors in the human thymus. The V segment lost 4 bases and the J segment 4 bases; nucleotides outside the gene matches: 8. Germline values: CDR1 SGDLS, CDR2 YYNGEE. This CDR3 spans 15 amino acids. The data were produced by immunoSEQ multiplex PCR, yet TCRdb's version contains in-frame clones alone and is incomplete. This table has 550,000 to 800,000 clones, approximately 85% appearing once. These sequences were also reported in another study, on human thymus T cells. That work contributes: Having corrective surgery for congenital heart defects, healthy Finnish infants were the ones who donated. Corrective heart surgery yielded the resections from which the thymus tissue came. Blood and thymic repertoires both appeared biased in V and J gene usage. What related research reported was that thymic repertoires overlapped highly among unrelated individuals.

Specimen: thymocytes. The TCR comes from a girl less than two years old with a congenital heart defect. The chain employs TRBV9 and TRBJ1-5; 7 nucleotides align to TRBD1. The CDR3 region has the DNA TGTGCCAGCAGCTCTCAGGGGGGAGTGAATCAGCCCCAGCATTTT. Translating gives CASSSQGGVNQPQHF.